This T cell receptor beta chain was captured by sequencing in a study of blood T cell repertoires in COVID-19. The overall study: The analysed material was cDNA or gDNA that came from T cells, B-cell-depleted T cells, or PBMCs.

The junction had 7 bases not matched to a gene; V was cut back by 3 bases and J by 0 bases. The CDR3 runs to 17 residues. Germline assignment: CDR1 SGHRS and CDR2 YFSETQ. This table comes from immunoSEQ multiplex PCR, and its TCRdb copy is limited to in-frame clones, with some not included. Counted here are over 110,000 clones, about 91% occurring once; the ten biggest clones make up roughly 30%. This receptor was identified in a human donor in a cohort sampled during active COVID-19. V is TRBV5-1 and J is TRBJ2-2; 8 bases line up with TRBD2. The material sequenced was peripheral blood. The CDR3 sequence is CASSSAAGASNTGELFF. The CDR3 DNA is TGCGCCAGCAGCTCAGCAGCGGGGGCTTCGAACACCGGGGAGCTGTTTTTT.